The entry that follows covers one TCR beta chain sequence. The target of this receptor is not known. The record has no base qualities; no much larger clone is one base away. This record belongs to a study of blood T cells in healthy people across ages (dated by TCRdb to about 2015). Study-level background: Template switching captured roughly one uniquely barcoded TCR beta cDNA molecule per two T cells in model experiments. To track age-related changes in TCR beta repertoire diversity, the study relied on deep sequencing normalized with unique cDNA molecular identifiers. For two donors (one aged 18 to 30 and one aged 80 or older), the study analyzed two additional independent replicas of 1 million unique cDNA reads from the same blood draw. To avoid experimental bias, donors of different ages were distributed randomly across sequencing lanes. The donors were divided into four age groups: young (average about 15 years), middle-aged (approximately 39), aged (approximately 62) and long-lived (around 80).

V is cut by 2 bases and J by 0 bases, and the space between the germline ends is 7 bases. CDR1 is given as SGHAT and CDR2 as FQNNGV, both from the germline V gene. From the cysteine through the phenylalanine, the CDR3 covers 14 amino acids. Just CDR3 DNA is preserved here, 42 bases in frame from base 1. Libraries were prepared through 5' RACE. The run used an Illumina HiSeq 2500. The second PCR ran for roughly 7 to 12 cycles and used a J-beta primer mix along with a sample-barcoded 5' primer. A unique molecular identifier was introduced onto each TCR beta cDNA molecule by a template-switch 5' adaptor carrying 12 random nucleotides. Each sample yielded at least 2.5 million CDR3-containing paired-end reads. First-strand cDNA was synthesized from all RNA with the Mint cDNA synthesis kit, primed by a TRBC-specific oligonucleotide. Following uracil-DNA glycosylase treatment, a first 18-cycle PCR with universal primers M1SS and BC2_uni_R was performed on all cDNA. The paper's data handling went like this. Each sample was normalized by randomly selecting 1 million high-quality reads, each carrying a distinct molecular identifier. Reads sharing molecular identifiers were discarded rather than binned into consensus sequences. MiTCR, set to a Q25 quality threshold and the strictest error-elimination algorithm, was used for CDR3 identification, clonotype clustering and error correction. A nonparametric unseen species model using Euler transformation provided a lower-bound estimate of total TCR beta diversity. In-frame beta chains were kept once TCRdb had trimmed the public reads at Q25 with fastp and called clones with MiXCR. Entries are consolidated by CDR3 protein sequence, retaining the most common genes and DNA. TCRdb assigned the V and J calls; the authors' analysis was not used. For this sample there are 890,000 or so distinct CDR3 sequences; approximately 59% appear just once. Roughly 25% of the sample is in the top ten clones.

Systemically healthy Caucasian individuals from Russia, approximately 39 in total and aged about 6 to 95 years, were included as donors. Each donor gave 9 to 10 milliliters of peripheral blood, collected into EDTA-treated Vacutainer tubes. PBMCs were isolated by Ficoll-Paque density-gradient centrifugation, with at least 7 million obtained per sample. Total RNA was extracted from PBMCs with Trizol reagent, with at least 5.5 micrograms obtained per sample. The percentages of naive CD45RAhigh/CD27high T cells were determined by flow cytometry on a PBMC aliquot from every donor. Results the study describes overall, beyond this receptor: Donor CMV infection status was unknown, potentially confounding age-related changes in expanded clonotypes. As age increased, observed TCR beta diversity per million T cells dropped in a roughly linear way, and a significant reduction was already evident by age about 40. Estimates of total diversity based on one million sequenced T cells were considered lower bounds and underestimates. Because profiling used bulk unsorted PBMCs, naive and antigen-experienced compartments could not be compared conclusively. Compared with the aged group, the long-lived group had more naive CD4+ T cells, fewer expanded clones and increased TCR diversity, a pattern suggesting age selection. There was a strong correlation between observed TCR beta diversity and the percentage of naive T cells measured by flow cytometry.

Source material: blood. Here the chain combines TRBV11-2 and TRBJ1-1, with the D gene too uncertain to name. The TCR originated in a man between 25 and 39 years old in good health. Here the CDR3 is given as CASSLQALNTEAFF. The bases read TGTGCCAGCAGCTTACAGGCCCTGAACACTGAAGCTTTCTTT.